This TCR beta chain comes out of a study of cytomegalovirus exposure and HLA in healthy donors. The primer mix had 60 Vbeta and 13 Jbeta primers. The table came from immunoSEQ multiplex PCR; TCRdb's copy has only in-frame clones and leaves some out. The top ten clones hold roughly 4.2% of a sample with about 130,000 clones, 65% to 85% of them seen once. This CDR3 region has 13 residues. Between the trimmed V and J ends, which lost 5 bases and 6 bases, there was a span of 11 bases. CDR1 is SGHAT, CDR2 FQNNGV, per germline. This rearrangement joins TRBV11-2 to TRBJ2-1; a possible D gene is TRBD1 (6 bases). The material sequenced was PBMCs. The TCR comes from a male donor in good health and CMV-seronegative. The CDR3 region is CASSRLGANEQFF. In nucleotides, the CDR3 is TGTGCCAGCAGCAGGCTGGGGGCCAATGAGCAGTTCTTC.